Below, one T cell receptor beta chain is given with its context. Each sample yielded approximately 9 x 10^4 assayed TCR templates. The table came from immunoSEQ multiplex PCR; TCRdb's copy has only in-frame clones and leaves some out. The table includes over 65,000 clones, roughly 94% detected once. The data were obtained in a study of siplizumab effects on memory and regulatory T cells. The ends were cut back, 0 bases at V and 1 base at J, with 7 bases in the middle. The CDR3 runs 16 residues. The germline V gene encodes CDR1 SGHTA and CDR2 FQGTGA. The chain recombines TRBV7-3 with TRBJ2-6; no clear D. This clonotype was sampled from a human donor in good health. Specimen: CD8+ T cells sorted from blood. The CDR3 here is CASSLTHSSGANVLTF. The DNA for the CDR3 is TGTGCCAGCAGCTTAACACACTCTTCTGGGGCCAACGTCCTGACTTTC.